Each of the 12 T cell receptor beta chains below was sequenced from the same sample in a study of T cell responses to AZD1222 COVID-19 vaccine. Clones were sequenced by immunoSEQ multiplex PCR, and TCRdb holds only the in-frame ones, with some missing. The sample yields about 140,000 clones, more than 80% seen once. Sequences were derived from peripheral blood, sampled on day 0 of AZD1222 vaccination. These receptors were taken from an adult in good health.

The rearrangement links TRBV2 to TRBJ2-1; 7 nucleotides agree with TRBD2. The CDR3 runs 14 residues. The V gene end was trimmed by 4 bases and the J gene end by 0 bases; junction bases not matched to a gene: 0. The germline CDR1 and CDR2 sequences are SNHLY and FYNNEI. The CDR3 DNA reads as TGTGCCAGCAGTGGCGGGAGCTCCTACAATGAGCAGTTCTTC. It codes for CASSGGSSYNEQFF.

This chain connects TRBV5-8 to TRBJ2-3; 7 bases are a match to TRBD1. V shed 3 bases and J 3 bases; nucleotides not matched to a gene: 13. The CDR3 extends over 17 amino acids. Germline assignment: CDR1 SGHTS and CDR2 YDEGEE. The CDR3 DNA sequence: TGTGCCAGCAGCTCCCGCCTCGGGCAGGGGGTAACAGATACGCAGTATTTT. It yields the protein CASSSRLGQGVTDTQYF.

The chain uses TRBV5-4 and TRBJ2-5; 12 bases agree with TRBD1. CDR3 size: 16 residues. Per germline, CDR1 SGHNT and CDR2 YYREEE (reference sequence). With V trimmed by 4 bases and J by 2 bases, 6 bases remained unmatched. In DNA form, the CDR3 reads TGTGCCAGCAGCCCCCGGGACAGGGGGCATCAAGAGACCCAGTACTTC. The encoded protein is CASSPRDRGHQETQYF.

This chain joins TRBV7-9 and TRBJ2-7; TRBD1 might be the D (8 bases). V was trimmed by 0 bases and J by 6 bases, leaving 15 bases between them. Germline assignment: CDR1 SEHNR and CDR2 FQNEAQ (reference sequence). The CDR3 is 15 residues long. The CDR3 reads CASSLARTGRGEQYF. The CDR3 DNA is TGTGCCAGCAGCTTAGCAAGGACAGGGAGGGGCGAGCAGTACTTC. The full variable domain, with the rest looked up from reference TRBV7-9 and TRBJ2-7, is DTGVSQNPRHKITKRGQNVTFRCDPISEHNRLYWYRQTLGQGPEFLTYFQNEAQLEKSRLLSDRFSAERPKGSFSTLEIQRTEQGDSAMYLCASSLARTGRGEQYFGPGTRLTVT.

V is TRBV20-1 and J is TRBJ2-7; D is uncertain. The CDR3 length is 11 residues. V shed 5 bases and J shed 5 bases, with 10 bases lying between them. Germline lookup yields CDR1 DFQATT and CDR2 SNEGSKA (reference sequence). CDR3 region: CSAFSPNEQYF. CDR3 coding DNA: TGCAGTGCTTTTAGTCCGAACGAGCAGTACTTC.

The DNA of the CDR3 is TGTGCCAGCAGTCTGGGACTAGCGGGAGGTCGAGATACGCAGTATTTT. It yields the protein CASSLGLAGGRDTQYF. The chain has TRBV28 and TRBJ2-3, with 15 bases fitting TRBD2. The CDR3 is 16 residues long. Unmatched junction bases numbered 5, after V lost 5 bases and J lost 5 bases. CDR1 is MDHEN and CDR2 is SYDVKM in the germline V gene.

The J gene is TRBJ1-2, the V gene TRBV9, with TRBD1 matching over 7 bases. The V gene end was trimmed by 4 bases and the J gene end by 2 bases; junction bases not matched to a gene: 14. Looked up from germline, CDR1 is SGDLS and CDR2 is YYNGEE. The CDR3 has 17 amino acids. As DNA, the CDR3 is TGTGCCAGCAGCCTCCCTGTATCCGGGACAGACAACTATGGCTACACCTTC. As protein: CASSLPVSGTDNYGYTF.

CDR3 nucleotide sequence: TGTGCCAGCAGCCCACAGATCTCTGGAAACACCATATATTTT. Its protein product is CASSPQISGNTIYF. This chain links TRBV7-9 with TRBJ1-3; no firm D call. CDR1 and CDR2 (germline): SEHNR, FQNEAQ (reference sequence). This CDR3 has 14 amino acids. Trimming took off 5 bases at V and 0 bases at J, with 8 bases between the two ends.

J is TRBJ2-1 and V is TRBV5-1, with 10 bases aligning to TRBD2. Per germline, CDR1 SGHRS and CDR2 YFSETQ. This CDR3 comprises 16 residues. Trimming removed 4 bases from V and 1 base from J; junction bases left unmatched: 5. CDR3 residues: CASSDYSGRSYNEQFF. CDR3 coding DNA: TGCGCCAGCAGCGATTATAGCGGGAGGTCCTACAATGAGCAGTTCTTC.

Comments on this clone: In the same sample, other DNA sequences code for this CDR3. The DNA of the CDR3 is TGTGCCAGCAGGGGGGGTAACACTGAAGCTTTCTTT. This gives the protein CASRGGNTEAFF. The chain joins TRBV12-3 or TRBV12-4 to TRBJ1-1, with D possibly being TRBD1 (5 bases). There are 12 residues in the CDR3. V lost 6 bases and J lost 2, with 7 bases in between.

The CDR3 loop is CASSSGNEKLFF. The CDR3 region has the DNA TGTGCCAGCAGTTCCGGTAATGAAAAACTGTTTTTT. V and J are TRBV12-3 or TRBV12-4 and TRBJ1-4; D unclear. V lost 4 bases, J lost 4 bases, and 4 bases lay in between. The CDR3 has 12 residues.

This chain joins TRBV5-1 and TRBJ2-3; 7 bases align to TRBD1. CDR3 size: 15 residues. J lost 5 bases, V lost 3 bases, and 9 bases had no gene match. The germline gives CDR1 SGHRS, CDR2 YFSETQ. This CDR3 is CASSSGEGAGDTQYF. In DNA, the CDR3 is TGCGCCAGCAGCTCGGGCGAGGGGGCGGGAGATACGCAGTATTTT.